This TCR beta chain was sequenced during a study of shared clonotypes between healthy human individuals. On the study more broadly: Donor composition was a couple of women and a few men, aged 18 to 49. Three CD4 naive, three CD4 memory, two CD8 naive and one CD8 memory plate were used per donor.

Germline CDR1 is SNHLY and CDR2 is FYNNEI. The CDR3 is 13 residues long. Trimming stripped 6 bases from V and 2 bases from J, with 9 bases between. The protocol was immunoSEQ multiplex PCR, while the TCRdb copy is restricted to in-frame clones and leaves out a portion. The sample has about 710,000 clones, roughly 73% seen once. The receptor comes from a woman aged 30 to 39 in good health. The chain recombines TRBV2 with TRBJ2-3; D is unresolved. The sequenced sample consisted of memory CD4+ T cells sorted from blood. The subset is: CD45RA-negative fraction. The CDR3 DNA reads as TGTGCCAGCAGGGCGGATTACACAGATACGCAGTATTTT. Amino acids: CASRADYTDTQYF.